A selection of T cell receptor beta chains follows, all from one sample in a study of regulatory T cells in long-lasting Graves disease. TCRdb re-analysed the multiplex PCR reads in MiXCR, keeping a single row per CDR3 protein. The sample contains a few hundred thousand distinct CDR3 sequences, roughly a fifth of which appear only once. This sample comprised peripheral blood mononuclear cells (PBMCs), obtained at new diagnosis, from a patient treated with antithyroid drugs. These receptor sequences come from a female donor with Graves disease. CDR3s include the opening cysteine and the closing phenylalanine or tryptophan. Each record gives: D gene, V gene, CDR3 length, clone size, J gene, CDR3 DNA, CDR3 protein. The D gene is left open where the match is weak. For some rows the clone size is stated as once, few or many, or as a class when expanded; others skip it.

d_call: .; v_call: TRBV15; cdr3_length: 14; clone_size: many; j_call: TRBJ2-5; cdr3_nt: TGTGCCACCAGCAGAGATAGGGGTTTGGAGACCCAGTACTTC; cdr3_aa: CATSRDRGLETQYF
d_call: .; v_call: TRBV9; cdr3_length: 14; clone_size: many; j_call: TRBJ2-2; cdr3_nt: TGTGCCAGCAGCGAGGGACAGAACACCGGGGAGCTGTTTTTT; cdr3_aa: CASSEGQNTGELFF
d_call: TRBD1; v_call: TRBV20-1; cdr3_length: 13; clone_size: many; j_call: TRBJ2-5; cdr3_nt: TGCAGTGCTAGAGGGGACAGGTTGGAGACCCAGTACTTC; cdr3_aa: CSARGDRLETQYF
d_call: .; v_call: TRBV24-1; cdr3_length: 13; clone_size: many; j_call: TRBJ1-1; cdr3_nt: TGTGCCACCAGTGATTCTATGAACACTGAAGCTTTCTTT; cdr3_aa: CATSDSMNTEAFF
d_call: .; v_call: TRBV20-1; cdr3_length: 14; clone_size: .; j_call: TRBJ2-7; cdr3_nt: TGCAGTGCTGAGGATCGTGTAAGCTCCTGCGAGCAGTACTTC; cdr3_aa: CSAEDRVSSCEQYF
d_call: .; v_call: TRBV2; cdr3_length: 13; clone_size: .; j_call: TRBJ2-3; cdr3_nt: TGTGCCAGCTGTCCTACTCGCACAGATACGCAGTATTTT; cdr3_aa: CASCPTRTDTQYF
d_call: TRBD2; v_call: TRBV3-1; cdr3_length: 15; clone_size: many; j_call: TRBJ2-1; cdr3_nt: TGTGCCAGCAGCCAAGACCTAGCGGCTAACAATGAGCAGTTCTTC; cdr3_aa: CASSQDLAANNEQFF
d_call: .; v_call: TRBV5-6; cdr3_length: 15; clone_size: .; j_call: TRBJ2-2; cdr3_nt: TGTGCCAGCAGCTTCGTTGCGCTTAACACCGGGGAGCTGTTTTTT; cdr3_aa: CASSFVALNTGELFF
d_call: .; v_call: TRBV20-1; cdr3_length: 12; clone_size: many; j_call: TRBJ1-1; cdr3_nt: TGCAGTGCTGCCGACGGGGTCACTGAAGCTTTCTTT; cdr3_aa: CSAADGVTEAFF
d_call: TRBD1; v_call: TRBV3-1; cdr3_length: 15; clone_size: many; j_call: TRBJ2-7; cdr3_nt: TGTGCCAGCAGCCAGGCACAGGGGGCGGCCGACGAGCAGTACTTC; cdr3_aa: CASSQAQGAADEQYF
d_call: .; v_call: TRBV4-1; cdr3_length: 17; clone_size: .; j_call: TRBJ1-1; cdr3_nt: TGCGCCAGCAGCCAACCCAAGACAGGAGGGGAATTCACTGAAGCTTTCTTT; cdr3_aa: CASSQPKTGGEFTEAFF
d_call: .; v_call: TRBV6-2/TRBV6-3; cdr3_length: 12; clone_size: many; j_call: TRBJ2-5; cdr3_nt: TGTGCCAGCGGACAGGGCGGGGGGACCCAGTACTTC; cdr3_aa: CASGQGGGTQYF
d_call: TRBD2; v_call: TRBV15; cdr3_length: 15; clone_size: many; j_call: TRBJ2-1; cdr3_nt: TGTGCCACCAGCAGGGATACCTTCCTAGCGGATGAGCAGTTCTTC; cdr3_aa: CATSRDTFLADEQFF
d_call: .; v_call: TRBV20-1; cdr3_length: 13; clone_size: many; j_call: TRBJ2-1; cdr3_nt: TGCAGTGCTAGACAGGGGGGCTACAATGAGCAGTTCTTC; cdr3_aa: CSARQGGYNEQFF
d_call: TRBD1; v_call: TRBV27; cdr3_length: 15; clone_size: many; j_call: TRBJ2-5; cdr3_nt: TGTGCCAGCAGTCCGACAGGGAATCGCTTAGAGACCCAGTACTTC; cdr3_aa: CASSPTGNRLETQYF
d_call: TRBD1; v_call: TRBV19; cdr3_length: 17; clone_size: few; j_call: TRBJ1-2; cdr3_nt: TGTGCCAGTAGTAACGGACAGGGGGCTGGAGATAACTATGGCTACACCTTC; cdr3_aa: CASSNGQGAGDNYGYTF
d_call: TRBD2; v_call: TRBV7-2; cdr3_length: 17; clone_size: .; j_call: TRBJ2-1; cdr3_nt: TGTGCCAGCAGCTTCGAAGGGACTAGCGGGACCTACAATGAGCAGTTCTTC; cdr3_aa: CASSFEGTSGTYNEQFF
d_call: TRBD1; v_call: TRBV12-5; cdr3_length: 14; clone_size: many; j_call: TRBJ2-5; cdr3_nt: TGTGCTAGTGGTTTGGAGGGACAGCAAGAGACCCAGTACTTC; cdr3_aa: CASGLEGQQETQYF
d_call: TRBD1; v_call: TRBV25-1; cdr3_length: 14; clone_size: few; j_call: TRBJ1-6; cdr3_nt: TGTGCCAGCAGGGACAGGACAGGGAGTTCACCCCTCCACTTT; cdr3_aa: CASRDRTGSSPLHF
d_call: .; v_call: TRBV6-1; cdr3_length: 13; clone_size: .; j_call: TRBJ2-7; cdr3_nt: TGTGCCAGCAGAGACCGACAGAGTTACGAGCAGTACTTC; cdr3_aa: CASRDRQSYEQYF
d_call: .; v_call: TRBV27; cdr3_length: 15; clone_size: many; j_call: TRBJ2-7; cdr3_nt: TGTGCCAGCAGTTCGCTAAAATCAAGAACCTACGAGCAGTACTTC; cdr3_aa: CASSSLKSRTYEQYF
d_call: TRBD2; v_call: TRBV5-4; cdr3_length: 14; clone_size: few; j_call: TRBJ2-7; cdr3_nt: TGTGCCAGCAGCTGGACTAGCGGTGGTGGAGAGCAGTACTTC; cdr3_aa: CASSWTSGGGEQYF
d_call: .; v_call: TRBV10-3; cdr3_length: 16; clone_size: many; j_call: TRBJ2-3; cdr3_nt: TGTGCCATCAGTGAGTCGAGCGGCGGGATCACAGATACGCAGTATTTT; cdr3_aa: CAISESSGGITDTQYF
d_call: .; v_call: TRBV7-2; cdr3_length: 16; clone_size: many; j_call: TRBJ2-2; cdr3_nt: TGTGCCAGCAGCTTACCCTCGTTGGGGCTCACCGGGGAGCTGTTTTTT; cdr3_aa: CASSLPSLGLTGELFF
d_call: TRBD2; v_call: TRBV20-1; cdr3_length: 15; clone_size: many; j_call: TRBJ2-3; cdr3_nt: TGCAGTGCTGAGTCAGCGGGGGACTACACAGATACGCAGTATTTT; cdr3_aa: CSAESAGDYTDTQYF